This TCR beta chain was profiled in a study of cytomegalovirus exposure and HLA in healthy donors (dated by TCRdb to the late 2010s). In the study overall: In an earlier analysis of approximately 640 of the donors, 276 Gb of sequence data and approximately 100 million unique TCR beta sequences from about 179 million T cells were reported. Rather than drawing on any new phenotypic data, the later analysis identified candidate immune exposures from TCR beta sequences and the way those sequences occurred across donors. The number of typed donors differed by locus: about 620-640 for A, B, C, DRB1 and DQB1; 500 to 550 for DQA1; some 610 for DPA1; and about 470 for DPB1. In a later genetic analysis, genome-wide SNP genotypes for about three fifths of the roughly 670 donors were used, and that subset was treated as a discovery cohort. The study was designed to test whether signatures of past pathogen exposure could be identified by cataloging public T cell receptors. An earlier analysis of some 500 of the donors used high-throughput TCR beta sequencing to judge whether each TCR beta V gene segment behaved as functional or pseudogenic. HLA typing covered class I and class II loci at four-digit resolution. A separate validation cohort of 100 to 150 different subjects was used in addition to the 666-subject first cohort. The study used immunosequencing to profile the T cell repertoires of several hundred subjects and linked those repertoires to cytomegalovirus serostatus. Alongside the repertoire data, information on donor age, sex, ethnicity and CMV serostatus was compiled. An early release that covered roughly 600 HLA-typed donors contained around 300 gigabases of sequencing data and about 84 million unique TCR sequences. To predict cytomegalovirus infection status, the study combined high-throughput TCR immunosequencing, statistical association of individual TCRs with disease status, and machine learning. Of the approximately 400 genotyped donors, roughly 76% were placed in the genetic ancestry cluster associated with self-reported Caucasian donors. Among roughly 400 genotyped donors of the cohort, an average of about 220,000 unique TCR beta nucleotide sequences was sequenced per donor, of which about 19% were non-productive. All discovery cohort repertoires had been generated using a single sequencing platform. A later analysis re-examined previously published TCR beta repertoires from just over 650 donors and added high-resolution HLA genotyping to investigate patterns of TCR occurrence. Because of strong linkage in the cohort, five DR-DQ haplotypes were treated as single units for association and clustering.

With respect to this clone: What this receptor recognizes is not known. Per-base qualities were not stored, and no clone one base away is much larger.

Libraries were built with the immunoSEQ multiplex PCR assay. A mixture of 60 forward primers for TCR Vbeta segments and 13 reverse primers for TCR Jbeta segments was used in the multiplex PCR. A multiplex PCR assay on genomic DNA amplified the CDR3 region of rearranged TCR beta genes. On the Illumina HiSeq System, the amplified TCR beta libraries were sequenced as 87-base-pair reads. Regarding the original processing steps: A later analysis tallied roughly 76 million unique TCR beta chains across the 600 to 700 repertoires, and about 10 million of those chains were shared by two or more donors. Raw reads were error-corrected and collapsed into unique sequences with a nearest-neighbor algorithm that merged closely related sequences to remove PCR and sequencing errors. To assign V, D and J gene segments, CDR3 sequences were aligned to IMGT reference sequences. For a sequence to be retained, a match of at least six nucleotides to both a V gene segment and a J gene segment was required. Rearrangements were classified as productive when the CDR3 lacked stop codons and remained in frame with V and J, and all other rearrangements were classified as non-productive. Following IMGT convention, CDR3 was defined as the stretch from the second conserved V-encoded cysteine up to the conserved J-encoded phenylalanine. In an earlier analysis of roughly 580 of the donors, sequences lacking an unambiguous match to a single V gene segment were excluded. An earlier analysis of 587 of the donors called V segments functional above 56.7% productive rearrangements and segregating when the between-donor standard deviation exceeded 5%. A statistical classification framework was built for diagnosing cytomegalovirus status from the catalog of TCR beta chain sequences. In a later analysis, TCR nucleotide sequences were compared against IMGT/GENE-DB human TR gene sequences so that V and J genes could be assigned. Using the TCRdist pipeline, a later analysis assigned CDR3 sequences along with most-parsimonious VDJ recombination scenarios. In a later analysis, each TCR beta chain was defined by its CDR3 amino acid sequence together with its V-gene family, and reads without a unique V-gene family were excluded. To address suspected cross-contamination and a sequencing artifact, a later analysis removed approximately 600 highly shared, low-generation-probability nucleotide sequences. In a later analysis, a clonal expansion index for each public chain was calculated from normalized within-repertoire ranks of inferred template counts. In a later analysis, generation probabilities were computed using a VDJ recombination model fitted to out-of-frame rearrangements, and the results were checked against IGoR. Hypergeometric tests were used in a later analysis to score TCR-TCR, TCR-HLA and TCR-CMV co-occurrence, with a repertoire-size bias correction applied to the TCR pairs. In a later analysis, false discovery rates were estimated by permuting HLA or CMV assignments 20 times. In a later analysis, co-occurring TCRs were grouped using DBSCAN, and TCRdist sequence similarity was added for clustering within HLA-allele-positive subsets. Co-occurrence clustering excluded repertoires with fewer than 30,000 or more than 120,000 public chains, plus five with anomalous nucleotide sharing. As stored in TCRdb, this immuneACCESS dataset retains in-frame rearrangements with V and J assigned. A fraction of the clones does not appear; measured against another copy, unresolved V genes explain less than half of the discrepancy, and the remainder lacks a known reason. The V and J calls and clone size were taken over from that table, and D and trimming were inferred from the DNA. In all, the sample holds more than 100,000 clones, and about 78% of those were seen once. Approximately 8.2% of the sample is taken by the ten largest.

Study-level results and caveats: The 87-base-pair reads could not distinguish some IMGT-functional V segments, including TRBV6-2 and TRBV6-3, so those segments were excluded. In a later analysis, several top co-occurrence clusters were reported to appear linked to parvovirus B19, influenza, CMV and Epstein-Barr virus. In a later analysis, most CMV-associated TCR beta chains were found to appear HLA-restricted, with HLA associations seemingly driven largely by CMV exposure. In vitro tests confirmed that a few of the cytomegalovirus-associated TCR beta chains recognize cytomegalovirus antigens. Correlated functional status among segregating V segments might be attributable to linkage disequilibrium, but an unknown experimental factor could not be ruled out. In a later analysis, TCR association rates were found to vary across HLA loci, with the most associated TCRs seen for DRB1 alleles and the fewest for HLA-C alleles. About 17 rarely observed V segments, including chromosome 9 orphons, were excluded from the earlier analysis of several hundred of the donors because counts were too low. Compared with equally common non-associated chains, HLA-associated TCR beta chains in a later analysis were more clonally expanded and had lower generation probabilities. When HLA alleles, especially DR and DQ, strongly co-occurred, attributing TCR associations to individual alleles was difficult. Because HLA typing was unavailable for some donors at each locus, only the typed subset was used in association tests. In a later genetic analysis, fewer N-insertions in productive TCRs were reported among donors in an Asian-associated ancestry cluster than the roughly 700-donor mean. The authors suggested that the approach could potentially be generalized to other disease states and immunological phenotypes. In an earlier analysis of under 600 of the donors, most TCR beta V segments were observed in productive rearrangements about 87% or about 30% of the time, broadly matching IMGT annotations. In both the original and validation cohorts, the classifier was reported to diagnose cytomegalovirus status with high specificity and sensitivity. A cluster of highly shared sequence variants was judged likely to represent a technical artifact of the sequencing pipeline. Presence/absence analyses assumed roughly uniform sequencing depth across donors, an assumption that may not hold. In a later genetic analysis, a missense DCLRE1C variant was associated with V-gene and J-gene trimming of TCR beta chains, and the association was replicated in an independent cohort. The study gave a list of around 170 TCR beta chains associated with cytomegalovirus. For the cohort, immune exposure information was limited to CMV serostatus. A later analysis associated 16,951 TCR beta sequences with specific HLA alleles at a false discovery rate of 0.05. This cohort had only TCR beta chains sequenced, and the lack of alpha or paired-chain data limited which features could be detected. A further reported finding was that TCR beta sequences accurately predicted the HLA-A and HLA-B alleles for most subjects in the first cohort. Across donors, most TCR sequences were observed very rarely, whereas some public TCRs were present in many individuals.

Trimming removed 11 bases from V and 6 bases from J; the gene matches leave 10 bases unexplained. The germline V gene supplies CDR1 ENHRY and CDR2 SYGVKD. The CDR3 numbers 14 residues from cysteine through phenylalanine. Only the CDR3 DNA is retained, 42 bases long and in frame from the first base. In total, over 600 healthy bone marrow donors made up the cohort. At the time of sampling, all cohort members were nominally healthy, though unrecorded immune exposures were likely present. The donor was CMV seropositive and belonged to the group of 250 to 300 seropositive cohort members. Each donor provided a peripheral blood sample, and peripheral blood mononuclear cells were used for TCR beta sequencing. Genomic DNA extraction from the blood cell samples was performed with the Qiagen DNeasy Blood Extraction Kit.

Sequenced sample: PBMCs. The sequence came from a woman aged 35 to 49 in good health and CMV-seropositive. The sequence is built from TRBV10-3 and TRBJ2-1, and TRBD2 matches 10 of the central bases. The CDR3 protein sequence reads: CAASTSGVFNEQFF. The sequence in DNA is TGTGCCGCCTCTACTAGCGGGGTGTTCAATGAGCAGTTCTTC.